The sequence of this T cell receptor beta chain was determined in a study of T cell repertoires in cytomegalovirus infection. The germline V and J ends were trimmed by 2 bases and 0 bases, with 22 bases remaining between them. Per germline, CDR1 MNHNS and CDR2 SASEGT. The CDR3 runs 19 residues. TCRdb itself ran the reads through MiXCR, one entry per CDR3 protein. The sample includes 350,000 to 500,000 distinct CDR3 sequences, roughly 30% seen only once; the top ten take roughly 13%. This chain uses TRBV6-1 with TRBJ1-1, with a possible D match to TRBD1 (5 bases). This TCR came from a human donor in good health (CMV status not recorded). Some clones in this sample may be carry-over from other donors' samples. Sequencing was carried out using PBMCs. CDR3 bases: TGTGCCAGCAGTGAACCGCGCCGGCACCTGGGACTCCTGAACACTGAAGCTTTCTTT. This gives the protein CASSEPRRHLGLLNTEAFF.